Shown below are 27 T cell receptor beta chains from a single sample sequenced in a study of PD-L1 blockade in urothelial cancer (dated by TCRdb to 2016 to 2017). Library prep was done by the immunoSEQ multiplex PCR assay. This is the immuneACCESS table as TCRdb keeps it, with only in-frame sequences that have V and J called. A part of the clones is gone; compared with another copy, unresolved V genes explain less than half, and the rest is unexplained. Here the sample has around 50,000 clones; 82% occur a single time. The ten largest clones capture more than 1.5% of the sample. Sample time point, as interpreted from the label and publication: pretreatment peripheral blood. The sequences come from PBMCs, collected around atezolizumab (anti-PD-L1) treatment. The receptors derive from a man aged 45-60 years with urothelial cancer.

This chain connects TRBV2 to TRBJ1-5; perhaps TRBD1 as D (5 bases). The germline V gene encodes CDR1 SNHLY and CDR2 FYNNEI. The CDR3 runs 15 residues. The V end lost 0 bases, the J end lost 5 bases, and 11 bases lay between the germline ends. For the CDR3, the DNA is TGTGCCAGCAGTGAAGCCGGCCAGGGCCATCAGCCCCAGCATTTT. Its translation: CASSEAGQGHQPQHF.

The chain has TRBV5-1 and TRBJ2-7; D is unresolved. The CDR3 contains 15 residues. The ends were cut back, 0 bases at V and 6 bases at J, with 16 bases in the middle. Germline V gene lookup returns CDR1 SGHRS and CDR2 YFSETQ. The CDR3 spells CASSLGGGSVFEQYF. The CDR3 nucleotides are TGCGCCAGCAGCTTGGGTGGCGGATCCGTCTTCGAGCAGTACTTC.

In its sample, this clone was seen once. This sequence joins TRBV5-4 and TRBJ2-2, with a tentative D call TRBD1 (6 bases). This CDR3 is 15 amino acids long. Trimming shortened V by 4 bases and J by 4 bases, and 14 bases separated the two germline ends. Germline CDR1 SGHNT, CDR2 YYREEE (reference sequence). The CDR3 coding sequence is TGTGCCAGCAGCCCGGGGTCAGGGGTCACCGGGGAGCTGTTTTTT. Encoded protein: CASSPGSGVTGELFF. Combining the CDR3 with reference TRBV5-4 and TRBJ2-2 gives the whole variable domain ETGVTQSPTHLIKTRGQQVTLRCSSQSGHNTVSWYQQALGQGPQFIFQYYREEENGRGNFPPRFSGLQFPNYSSELNVNALELDDSALYLCASSPGSGVTGELFFGEGSRLTVL.

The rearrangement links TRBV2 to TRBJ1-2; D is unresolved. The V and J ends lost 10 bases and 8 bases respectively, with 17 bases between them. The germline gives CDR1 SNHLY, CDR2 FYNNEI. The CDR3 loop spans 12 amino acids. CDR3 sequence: CATAVSGPGYTF. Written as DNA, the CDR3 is TGTGCCACCGCGGTATCTGGCCCCGGCTACACCTTC.

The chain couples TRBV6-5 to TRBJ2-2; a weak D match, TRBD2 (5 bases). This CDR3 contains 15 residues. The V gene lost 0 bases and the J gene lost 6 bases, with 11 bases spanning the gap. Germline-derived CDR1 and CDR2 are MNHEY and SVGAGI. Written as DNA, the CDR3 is TGTGCCAGCAGTTACTCGAGCGGCGAGTCCGGGGAGCTGTTTTTT. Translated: CASSYSSGESGELFF.

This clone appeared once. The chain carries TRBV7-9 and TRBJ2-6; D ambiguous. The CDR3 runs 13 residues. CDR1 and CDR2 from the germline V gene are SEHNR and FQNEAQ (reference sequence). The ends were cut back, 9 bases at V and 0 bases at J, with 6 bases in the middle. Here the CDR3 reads CARSHSGANVLTF. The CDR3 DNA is TGTGCCAGGTCCCACTCTGGGGCCAACGTCCTGACTTTC.

The CDR3 nucleotides are TGCGCCAGCAGGGCAGGGAGCACAGATACGCAGTATTTT. This sequence encodes CASRAGSTDTQYF. V usage is TRBV5-1 and J usage is TRBJ2-3; a weak D match, TRBD1 (5 bases). The V and J ends lost 5 bases and 0 bases respectively, with 7 bases between them. CDR1 is SGHRS, CDR2 YFSETQ, per germline. There are 13 residues in the CDR3.

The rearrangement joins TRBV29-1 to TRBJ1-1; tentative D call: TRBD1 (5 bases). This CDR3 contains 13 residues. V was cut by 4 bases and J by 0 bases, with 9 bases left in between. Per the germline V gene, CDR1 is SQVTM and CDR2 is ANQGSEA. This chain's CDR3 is CSVVQGLNTEAFF. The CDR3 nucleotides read TGCAGCGTTGTGCAGGGCCTGAACACTGAAGCTTTCTTT.

The CDR3 loop reads CASSKDRGRDTF. The CDR3, as DNA: TGTGCCAGCAGCAAGGACAGGGGGCGCGATACCTTC. The chain joins TRBV5-8 to TRBJ1-2, with TRBD1 matching over 11 bases. CDR1 is SGHTS, CDR2 YDEGEE, per germline. There are 12 residues in the CDR3. Trimming cost V 4 bases and J 14 bases; bases outside gene matches: 7.

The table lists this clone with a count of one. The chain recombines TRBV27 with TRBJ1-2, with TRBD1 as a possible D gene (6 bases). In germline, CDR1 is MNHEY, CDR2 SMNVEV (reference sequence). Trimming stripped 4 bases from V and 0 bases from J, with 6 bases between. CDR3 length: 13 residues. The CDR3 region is CASSYRANYGYTF. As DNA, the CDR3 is TGTGCCAGCAGTTACAGGGCTAACTATGGCTACACCTTC.

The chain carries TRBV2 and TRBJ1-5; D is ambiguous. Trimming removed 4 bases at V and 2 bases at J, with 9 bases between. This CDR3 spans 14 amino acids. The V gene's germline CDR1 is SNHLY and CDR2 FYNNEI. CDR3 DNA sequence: TGTGCCAGCAGTGGAGACGGAGGCAATCAGCCCCAGCATTTT. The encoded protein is CASSGDGGNQPQHF. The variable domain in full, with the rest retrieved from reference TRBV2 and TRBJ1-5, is EPEVTQTPSHQVTQMGQEVILRCVPISNHLYFYWYRQILGQKVEFLVSFYNNEISEKSEIFDDQFSVERPDGSNFTLKIRSTKLEDSAMYFCASSGDGGNQPQHFGDGTRLSIL.

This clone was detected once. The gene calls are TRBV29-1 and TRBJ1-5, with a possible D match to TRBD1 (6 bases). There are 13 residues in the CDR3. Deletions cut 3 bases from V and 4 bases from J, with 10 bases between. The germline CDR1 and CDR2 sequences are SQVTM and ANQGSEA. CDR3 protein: CSVDRGHNQPQHF. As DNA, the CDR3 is TGCAGCGTTGACAGGGGTCATAATCAGCCCCAGCATTTT.

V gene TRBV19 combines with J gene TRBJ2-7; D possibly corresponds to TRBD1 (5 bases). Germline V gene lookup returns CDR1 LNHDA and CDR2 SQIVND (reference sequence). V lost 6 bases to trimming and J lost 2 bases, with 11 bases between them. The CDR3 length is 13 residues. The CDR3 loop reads CASRGTGTYEQYF. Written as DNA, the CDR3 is TGTGCCAGTAGGGGAACAGGAACCTACGAGCAGTACTTC.

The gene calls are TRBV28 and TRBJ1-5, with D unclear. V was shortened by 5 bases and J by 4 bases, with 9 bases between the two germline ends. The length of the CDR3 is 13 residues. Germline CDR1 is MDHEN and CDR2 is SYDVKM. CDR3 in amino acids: CASSPVANQPQHF. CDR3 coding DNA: TGTGCCAGCAGTCCAGTGGCAAATCAGCCCCAGCATTTT.

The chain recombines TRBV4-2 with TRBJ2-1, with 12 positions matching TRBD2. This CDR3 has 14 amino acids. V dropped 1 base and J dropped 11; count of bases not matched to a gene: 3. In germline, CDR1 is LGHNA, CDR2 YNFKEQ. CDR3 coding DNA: TGTGCCAGCAGCCAAGGACTAGCGGGGGCCCAGCAGTTCTTC. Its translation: CASSQGLAGAQQFF.

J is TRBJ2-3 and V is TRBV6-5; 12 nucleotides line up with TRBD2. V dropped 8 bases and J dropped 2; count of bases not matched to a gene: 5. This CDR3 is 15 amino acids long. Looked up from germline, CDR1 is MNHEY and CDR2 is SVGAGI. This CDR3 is CASWRLAGVTDTQYF. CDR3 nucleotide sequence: TGTGCCAGCTGGAGACTAGCGGGGGTCACAGATACGCAGTATTTT.

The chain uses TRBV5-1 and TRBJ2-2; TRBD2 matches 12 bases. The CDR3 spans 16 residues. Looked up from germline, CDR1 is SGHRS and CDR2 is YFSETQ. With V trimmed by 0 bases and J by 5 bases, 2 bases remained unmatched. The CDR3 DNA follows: TGCGCCAGCAGCTTGGCCCTAGCGGGGGGGACCGGGGAGCTGTTTTTT. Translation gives CASSLALAGGTGELFF.

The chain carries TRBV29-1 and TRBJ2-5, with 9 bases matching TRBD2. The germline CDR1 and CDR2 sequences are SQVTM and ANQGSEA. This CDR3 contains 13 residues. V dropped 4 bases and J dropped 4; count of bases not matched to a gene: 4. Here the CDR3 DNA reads TGCAGCGTTGTAGCGGGAGCTCGAGAGACCCAGTACTTC. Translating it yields CSVVAGARETQYF. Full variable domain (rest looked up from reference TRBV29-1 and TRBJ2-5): SAVISQKPSRDICQRGTSLTIQCQVDSQVTMMFWYRQQPGQSLTLIATANQGSEATYESGFVIDKFPISRPNLTFSTLTVSNMSPEDSSIYLCSVVAGARETQYFGPGTRLLVL.

The CDR3 spells CASSPGLAGVYNEQFF. For the CDR3, the DNA is TGTGCCAGCTCACCCGGACTAGCGGGAGTTTACAATGAGCAGTTCTTC. This chain joins TRBV18 and TRBJ2-1; 13 bases match TRBD2. Germline CDR1 and CDR2: KGHSH and LQKENI. V shed 3 bases and J 4 bases; nucleotides not matched to a gene: 3. The CDR3 extends over 16 amino acids.

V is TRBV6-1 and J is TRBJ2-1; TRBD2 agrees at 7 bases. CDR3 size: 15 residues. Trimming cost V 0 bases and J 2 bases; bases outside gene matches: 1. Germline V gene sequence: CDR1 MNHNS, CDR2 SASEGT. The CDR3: CASSEAGGAYNEQFF. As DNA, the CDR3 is TGTGCCAGCAGTGAAGCGGGGGGGGCCTACAATGAGCAGTTCTTC.

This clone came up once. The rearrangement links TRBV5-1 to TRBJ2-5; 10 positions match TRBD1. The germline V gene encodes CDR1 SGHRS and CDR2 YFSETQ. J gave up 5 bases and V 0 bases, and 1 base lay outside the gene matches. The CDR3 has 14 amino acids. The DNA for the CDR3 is TGCGCCAGCAGCTTGGGACAGGGGGCTGAGACCCAGTACTTC. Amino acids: CASSLGQGAETQYF.

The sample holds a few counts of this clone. The CDR3 protein is CASSLRAIGGYGYTF. In DNA form, the CDR3 reads TGTGCCAGCAGCTTACGAGCTATAGGGGGCTATGGCTACACCTTC. The V gene is TRBV5-4, the J gene TRBJ1-2; a weak D match, TRBD1 (6 bases). CDR1 and CDR2 (germline): SGHNT, YYREEE (reference sequence). V lost 2 bases, J lost 4 bases, and 15 bases lay in between. The CDR3 runs 15 residues.

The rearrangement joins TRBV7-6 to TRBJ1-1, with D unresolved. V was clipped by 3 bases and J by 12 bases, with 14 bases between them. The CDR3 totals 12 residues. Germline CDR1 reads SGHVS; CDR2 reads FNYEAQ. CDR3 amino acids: CASSFYGSLPFF. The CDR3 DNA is TGTGCCAGCAGCTTTTACGGTTCGCTTCCTTTCTTT.

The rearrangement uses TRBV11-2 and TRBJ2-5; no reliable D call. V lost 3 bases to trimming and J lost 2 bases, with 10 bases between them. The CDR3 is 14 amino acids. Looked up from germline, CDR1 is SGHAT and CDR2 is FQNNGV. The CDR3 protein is CASSFRSGQETQYF. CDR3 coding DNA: TGTGCCAGCAGCTTTAGGTCAGGACAAGAGACCCAGTACTTC.

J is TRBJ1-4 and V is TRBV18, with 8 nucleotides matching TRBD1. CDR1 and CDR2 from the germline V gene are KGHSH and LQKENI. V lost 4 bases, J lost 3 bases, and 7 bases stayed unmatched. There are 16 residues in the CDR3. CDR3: CASSRTTGGSNEKLFF. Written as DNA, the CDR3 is TGTGCCAGCTCACGAACAACAGGGGGTTCTAATGAAAAACTGTTTTTT.

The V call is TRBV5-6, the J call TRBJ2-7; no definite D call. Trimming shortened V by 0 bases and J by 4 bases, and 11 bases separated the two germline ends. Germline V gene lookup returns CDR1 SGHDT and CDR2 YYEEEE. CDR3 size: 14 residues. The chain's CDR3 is CASSLGARRYEQYV. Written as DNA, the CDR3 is TGTGCCAGCAGCTTGGGGGCGCGTCGGTACGAGCAGTACGTC.

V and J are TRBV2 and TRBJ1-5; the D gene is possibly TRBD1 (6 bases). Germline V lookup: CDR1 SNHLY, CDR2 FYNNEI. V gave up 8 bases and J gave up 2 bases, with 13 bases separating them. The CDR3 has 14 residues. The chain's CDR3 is CASRAGDGNQPQHF. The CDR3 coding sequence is TGTGCCAGCCGGGCAGGGGATGGCAATCAGCCCCAGCATTTT.